Listed below are T cell receptor beta chains from one sample, sequenced in a study of cytomegalovirus exposure and HLA in healthy donors. Data came from immunoSEQ multiplex PCR; TCRdb stores just in-frame clones and leaves some out. The table shows 100,000 to 150,000 clones, with 65% to 85% occurring only once. Sequencing was carried out using PBMCs. These receptors came from a young man in good health and CMV-seropositive. Both conserved end residues are trimmed from each CDR3.

TRBV11-2	14	TRBJ1-2	ASSPIRDRKHYGYT
TRBV29-1	13	TRBJ2-5	SVELAGKDQETQY
TRBV7-2	12	TRBJ2-7	ASSSDREVYEQY
TRBV4-3	16	TRBJ1-6	ASSPTPQGDVYNSPLH
TRBV5-6	15	TRBJ1-5	ASSLGESRRGNQPQH
TRBV27	15	TRBJ1-2	ASSYQPSTGGAGGYT
TRBV7-2	12	TRBJ2-5	ASSLALGAETQY
TRBV6-5	11	TRBJ2-3	ASSSQGVDTQY
TRBV30	12	TRBJ1-6	AWREGTGGSPLH
TRBV7-8	13	TRBJ1-4	ASSPTGGLDEKLF
TRBV19	12	TRBJ1-1	ASTIRGGITEAF
TRBV19	10	TRBJ1-2	ASTPEGYSYT
TRBV11-2	10	TRBJ1-2	ASSLGGSGYT
TRBV11-2	13	TRBJ1-1	ASSFYRAGNTEAF
TRBV25-1	15	TRBJ2-3	ASSEAEGPGGTDTQY
TRBV7-8	14	TRBJ2-3	ASSLILAWYTDTQY
TRBV27	12	TRBJ2-7	ASSLIRGSYEQY
TRBV19	13	TRBJ2-1	ASSILAGEYNEQF
TRBV5-4	15	TRBJ2-1	ASSLALAGDVGDEQF
TRBV19	14	TRBJ2-6	ASSRPGQTGANVLT
TRBV7-2	12	TRBJ1-3	ASSATRAGNTIY
TRBV4-3	15	TRBJ2-2	ASSQDYSRANTGELF
TRBV7-9	11	TRBJ2-7	ASASGSQGEQY
TRBV4-3	13	TRBJ2-1	ASSQVDAAYNEQF
TRBV6-5	12	TRBJ2-7	ASTSERTGGEQY
TRBV10-1	12	TRBJ1-1	ASSEGDTNTEAF
TRBV5-4	15	TRBJ2-7	ASSVGTSGSYLYEQY
TRBV5-5	13	TRBJ2-1	ASSLVGGNNNEQF
TRBV7-9	13	-	ASSSSSGTTYEQY
TRBV11-2	11	TRBJ2-5	ASSLNSQETQY
TRBV11-2	10	TRBJ2-1	ASRIASNEQF
TRBV19	13	TRBJ1-5	ASSIVLADGQPQH
TRBV9	13	TRBJ1-3	ASSLDSGSGNTIY
TRBV18	12	TRBJ1-2	ASTLSGGGDGYT
TRBV6-1	11	TRBJ1-4	ASTNSGREKLF
TRBV5-1	15	TRBJ2-7	ASSSDSRQGHTYEQY
TRBV21-1	14	TRBJ2-7	ASSINPGCSPYEQY
TRBV25-1	11	TRBJ1-5	ASGRQPGQPQH
TRBV5-1	14	TRBJ2-7	ASSPRGGGVTYEQY
TRBV5-1	10	TRBJ2-2	ASRKGDAELF
TRBV2	12	TRBJ2-7	ASSEMREGYEQY
TRBV29-1	10	TRBJ1-2	SVEQGPYGYT
TRBV19	11	TRBJ1-1	ASSGQGPTEAF
TRBV6-1	14	TRBJ2-2	ASSDGTGTNTGELF
TRBV6-6	13	TRBJ2-1	ASSYSSSLAREQF
TRBV29-1	12	TRBJ2-7	SVAVASTAYEQY
TRBV11-2	13	TRBJ2-7	ASSLGPTSGSEQY
TRBV7-2	17	TRBJ2-1	ASSLRGNSGGMSYNEQF
TRBV27	11	TRBJ2-1	ASSPSVYNEQF
TRBV10-3	13	TRBJ1-3	AISAFQAGGNTIY
TRBV6-5	12	TRBJ1-1	ASRQLDRFTEAF
TRBV25-1	13	TRBJ2-5	ASSFYGGQGETQY
TRBV5-1	12	TRBJ2-3	ASSLTSGGMAQY
TRBV10-3	16	TRBJ1-2	AISESVLVDRMSYGYT
TRBV2	13	TRBJ1-6	ASRLWDSPWSPLH